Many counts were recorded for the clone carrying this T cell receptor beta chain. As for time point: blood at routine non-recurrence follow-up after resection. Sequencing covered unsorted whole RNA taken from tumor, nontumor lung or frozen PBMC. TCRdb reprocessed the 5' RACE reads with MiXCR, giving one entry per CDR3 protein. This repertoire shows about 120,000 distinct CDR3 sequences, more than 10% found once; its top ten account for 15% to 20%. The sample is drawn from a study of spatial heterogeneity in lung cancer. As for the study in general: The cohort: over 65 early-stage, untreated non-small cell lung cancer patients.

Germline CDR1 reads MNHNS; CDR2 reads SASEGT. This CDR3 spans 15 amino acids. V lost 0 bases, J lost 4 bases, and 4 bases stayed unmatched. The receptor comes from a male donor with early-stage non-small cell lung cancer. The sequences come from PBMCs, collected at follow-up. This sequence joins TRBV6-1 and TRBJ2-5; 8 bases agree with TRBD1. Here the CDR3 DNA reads TGTGCCAGCAGTGAAGCCGGACAGGGACGAGAGACCCAGTACTTC. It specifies CASSEAGQGRETQYF.